This entry concerns a single T cell receptor (beta chain). Its antigen is undetermined. The ends lost 4 bases at V and 4 bases at J; junction bases unmatched: 6. This CDR3 has 13 amino acids. Germline V gives CDR1 SQVTM, CDR2 ANQGSEA. The record originates from a study of breast tumors, draining lymph nodes, adjacent tissues. The study's findings and limits: Luminal-like breast cancer showed significantly higher tumor–nontumor repertoire similarity than basal-like. The lymph node origin of tumor T cells was framed as consistent with a hypothesis, not demonstrated. Tumor repertoires ranked between lymph nodes and nontumor tissue in diversity, with V and J gene preferences.

Breast cancer patients provided tissue from their axillary draining lymph nodes. Each CDR3 protein is one row after TCRdb ran MiXCR on the multiplex PCR reads. The sample includes about 140,000 distinct CDR3 sequences, approximately 29% of them seen just once. The receptor was derived from a female donor with breast cancer. Some clones in this sample may be carry-over from other donors' samples. The chain employs TRBV29-1 and TRBJ1-1; 7 positions agree with TRBD1. Sequenced material: axillary lymph node tissue. The CDR3 region has the DNA TGCAGCGTTGGTCCCTCAGGGGGCACTGAAGCTTTCTTT. This codes for CSVGPSGGTEAFF.